A selection of T cell receptor beta chains follows, all from one sample in a study of blood T cell repertoires in COVID-19. TCRdb's copy holds only in-frame clones and misses some; the assay was immunoSEQ multiplex PCR. The sample contains some 99,000 clones, roughly 84% of which appear only once. The sequencing input was peripheral blood. These receptors were taken from a woman in her fifties or sixties in a cohort sampled during active or convalescent COVID-19. The CDR3 runs from the conserved cysteine through the conserved F or W. The D gene is left open where the match is weak. Size values are once, few and many counts, or a class for expanded clones, and some rows have none.

d_call	v_call	clone_size	j_call	cdr3_aa	cdr3_nt
TRBD1	TRBV5-3	NA	TRBJ2-5	CARSFGQVQETQYF	TGTGCCAGAAGCTTTGGACAGGTTCAAGAGACCCAGTACTTC
NA	TRBV7-9	few	TRBJ2-2	CASTGDTGELFF	TGTGCCAGCACCGGAGACACCGGGGAGCTGTTTTTT
TRBD1	TRBV5-1	NA	TRBJ1-1	CASSSGTDVNTEAFF	TGCGCCAGCAGTTCCGGGACAGACGTGAACACTGAAGCTTTCTTT
NA	TRBV9	NA	TRBJ2-4	CASSVGAENIQYF	TGTGCCAGCAGCGTTGGGGCGGAAAACATTCAGTACTTC
TRBD1	TRBV7-6	NA	TRBJ1-4	CASSLGQGNEKLFF	TGTGCCAGCAGCTTGGGACAGGGGAATGAAAAACTGTTTTTT
NA	TRBV5-5	NA	TRBJ2-1	CASSLEGVTYNEQFF	TGTGCCAGCAGCTTGGAGGGGGTCACCTACAATGAGCAGTTCTTC
TRBD2	TRBV15	once	TRBJ2-1	CATSRLAGYNEQFF	TGTGCCACCAGCAGACTAGCGGGCTACAATGAGCAGTTCTTC
NA	TRBV30	NA	TRBJ1-2	CAWGPQQGSYGYTF	TGTGCCTGGGGCCCCCAGCAGGGGAGCTATGGCTACACCTTC
NA	TRBV7-8	NA	TRBJ2-7	CASSPQRRQHEQYF	TGTGCCAGCAGCCCCCAGAGGAGGCAACACGAGCAGTACTTC
TRBD1	TRBV20-1	NA	TRBJ2-1	CSASGKAGGNEQFF	TGCAGTGCTAGTGGAAAGGCAGGGGGCAATGAGCAGTTCTTC
NA	TRBV18	NA	TRBJ2-2	CASSPGGMNTGELFF	TGTGCCAGCTCACCAGGAGGGATGAACACCGGGGAGCTGTTTTTT
TRBD1	TRBV5-6	NA	TRBJ1-1	CASSSDRGTIRLRTEAFF	TGTGCCAGCAGCTCGGACAGGGGGACAATCCGTTTGAGGACTGAAGCTTTCTTT
NA	TRBV10-3	few	TRBJ1-5	CAISESGGSNQPQHF	TGTGCCATCAGTGAGTCGGGGGGGAGCAATCAGCCCCAGCATTTT
NA	TRBV15	NA	TRBJ2-7	CATSRVGGLNEQYF	TGTGCCACCAGCAGAGTTGGGGGCCTGAACGAGCAGTACTTC
NA	TRBV5-1	NA	TRBJ1-4	CASSRSFRQGLNEKLFF	TGCGCCAGCAGCCGTTCCTTCCGGCAGGGACTTAATGAAAAACTGTTTTTT
NA	TRBV24-1	NA	TRBJ1-2	CATSDSGRQAAFGGYTF	TGTGCCACCAGTGATTCGGGTAGACAGGCGGCCTTCGGGGGCTACACCTTC
NA	TRBV6-5	NA	TRBJ2-4	CASSSISWGGENIQYF	TGTGCCAGCAGTTCTATATCCTGGGGCGGAGAAAACATTCAGTACTTC
TRBD1	TRBV5-1	NA	TRBJ2-1	CASSLDQGAFNEQFF	TGCGCCAGCAGCTTGGATCAGGGGGCATTCAATGAGCAGTTCTTC
TRBD1	TRBV18	NA	TRBJ2-4	CASSPSAGGGNIQYF	TGTGCCAGCTCACCTAGCGCAGGGGGCGGAAACATTCAGTACTTC
NA	TRBV11-2	NA	TRBJ1-1	CASSLAGSLTGYTEAFF	TGTGCCAGCAGCTTAGCGGGATCCTTAACAGGGTACACTGAAGCTTTCTTT